This T cell receptor (beta chain) was sequenced for a study of PD-1 blockade in classical Hodgkin lymphoma. Study-wide context: Patients were infused with nivolumab 3 mg/kg every 2 weeks. Study-level findings and limits: Newly diagnosed patients and complete responders had comparable diversity at baseline. The study reported lower baseline TCR diversity in newly diagnosed patients than in healthy donors.

Concerning this clone: What it binds is unknown.

Sequencing used immunoSEQ multiplex PCR; TCRdb keeps in-frame clones, though not all of them. The sample gives 89,000 or so clones, nearly 95% of which show up once; less than 3% is in the top ten. Brentuximab vedotin exposure varied among the patients, all of whom had relapsed after autologous stem cell transplantation. J lost 7 bases, V lost 2 bases, and 7 bases had no gene match. The germline CDR1 and CDR2 sequences are MDHEN and SYDVKM. This CDR3 contains 15 residues. This chain uses TRBV28 with TRBJ1-2, with 10 bases fitting TRBD1. Sequencing was performed on peripheral blood mononuclear cells (PBMCs), taken before the second cycle of nivolumab. The TCR comes from a human donor with classical Hodgkin lymphoma. The CDR3 sequence: CASSLLWTGGGGYTF. DNA of the CDR3: TGTGCCAGCAGTTTACTTTGGACAGGGGGAGGTGGCTACACCTTC.